A single sample gave rise to the 2 T cell receptor beta chains below, sequenced in a study of T-cell memory formation after mild COVID-19. One entry per CDR3 protein results from TCRdb running MiXCR on the 5' RACE reads. The sample carries fewer than 250,000 distinct CDR3 sequences, about 11% recorded once. Sample: PBMCs or a T cell subset sorted from them (not recorded which). The receptors stem from a man between 18 and 29 years old who had mild COVID-19 (a few samples of this study predate the infection). Cell type and time point are not known.

The chain has TRBV5-6 and TRBJ1-2; TRBD1 agrees at 7 bases. CDR1 SGHDT and CDR2 YYEEEE come from the germline V gene. The length of the CDR3 is 13 residues. V shed 4 bases, J shed 6 bases, and the junction held 6 bases outside the gene matches. The CDR3 coding sequence is TGTGCCAGCAGCGTGACAGGGTCCCATGGCTACACCTTC. It is translated as CASSVTGSHGYTF. The full variable domain, completed using reference TRBV5-6 and TRBJ1-2, is DAGVTQSPTHLIKTRGQQVTLRCSPKSGHDTVSWYQQALGQGPQFIFQYYEEEERQRGNFPDRFSGHQFPNYSSELNVNALLLGDSALYLCASSVTGSHGYTFGSGTRLTVV.

This clonotype was picked up a small number of times. The chain has TRBV29-1 and TRBJ2-3; D gene uncertain. CDR1 and CDR2 (germline): SQVTM, ANQGSEA. The CDR3 has 11 amino acids. The V gene lost 4 bases and the J gene lost 6 bases, with 8 bases spanning the gap. The CDR3 loop reads CSVASTDTQYF. The CDR3 nucleotides read TGCAGCGTTGCGTCCACCGATACGCAGTATTTT.